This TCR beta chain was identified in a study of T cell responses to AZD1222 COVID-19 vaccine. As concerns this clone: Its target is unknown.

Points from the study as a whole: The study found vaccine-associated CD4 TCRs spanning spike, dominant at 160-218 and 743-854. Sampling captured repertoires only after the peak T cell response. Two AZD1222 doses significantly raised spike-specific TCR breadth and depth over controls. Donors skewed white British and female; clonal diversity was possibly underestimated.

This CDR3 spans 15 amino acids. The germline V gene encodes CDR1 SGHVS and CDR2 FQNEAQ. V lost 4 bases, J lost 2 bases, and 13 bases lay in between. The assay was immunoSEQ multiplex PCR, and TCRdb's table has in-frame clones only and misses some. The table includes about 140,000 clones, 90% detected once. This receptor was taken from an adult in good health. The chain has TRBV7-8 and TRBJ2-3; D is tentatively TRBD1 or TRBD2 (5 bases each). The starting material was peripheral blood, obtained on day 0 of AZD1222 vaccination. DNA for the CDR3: TGTGCCAGCAGCTCGGGGACCCCCTTCACAGATACGCAGTATTTT. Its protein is CASSSGTPFTDTQYF.